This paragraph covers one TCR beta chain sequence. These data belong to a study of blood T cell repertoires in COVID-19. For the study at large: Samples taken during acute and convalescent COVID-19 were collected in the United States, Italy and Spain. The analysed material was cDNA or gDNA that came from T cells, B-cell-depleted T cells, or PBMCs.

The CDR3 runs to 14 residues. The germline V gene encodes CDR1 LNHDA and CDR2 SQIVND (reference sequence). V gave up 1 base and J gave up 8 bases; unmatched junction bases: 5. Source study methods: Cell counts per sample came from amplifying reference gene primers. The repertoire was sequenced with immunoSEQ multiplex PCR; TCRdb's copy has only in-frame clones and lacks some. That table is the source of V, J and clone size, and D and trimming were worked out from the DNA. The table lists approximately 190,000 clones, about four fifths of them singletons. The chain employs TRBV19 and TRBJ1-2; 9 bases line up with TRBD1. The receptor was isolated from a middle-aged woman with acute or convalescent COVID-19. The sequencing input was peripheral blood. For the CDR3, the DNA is TGTGCCAGTAGTATAGGGGGACAGGGTAGGGGCTACACCTTC. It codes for CASSIGGQGRGYTF.